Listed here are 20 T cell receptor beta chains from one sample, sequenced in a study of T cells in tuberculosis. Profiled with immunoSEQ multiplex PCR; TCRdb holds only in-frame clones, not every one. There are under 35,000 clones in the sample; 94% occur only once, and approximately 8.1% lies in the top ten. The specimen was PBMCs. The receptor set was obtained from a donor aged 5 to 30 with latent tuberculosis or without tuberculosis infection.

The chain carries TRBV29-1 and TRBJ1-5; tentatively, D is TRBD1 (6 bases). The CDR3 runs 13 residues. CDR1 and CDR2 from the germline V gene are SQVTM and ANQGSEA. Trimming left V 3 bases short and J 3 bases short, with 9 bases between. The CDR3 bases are TGCAGCGTTGAGCAGGGGATCAATCAGCCCCAGCATTTT. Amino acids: CSVEQGINQPQHF. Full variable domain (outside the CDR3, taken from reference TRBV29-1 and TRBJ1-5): SAVISQKPSRDICQRGTSLTIQCQVDSQVTMMFWYRQQPGQSLTLIATANQGSEATYESGFVIDKFPISRPNLTFSTLTVSNMSPEDSSIYLCSVEQGINQPQHFGDGTRLSIL.

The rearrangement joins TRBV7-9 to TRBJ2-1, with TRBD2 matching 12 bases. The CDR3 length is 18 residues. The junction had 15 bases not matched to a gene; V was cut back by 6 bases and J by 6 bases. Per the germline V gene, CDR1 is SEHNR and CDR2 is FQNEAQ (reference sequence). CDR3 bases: TGTGCCAGCAGTTCCGACCCTAGGACTAGCGGGACCGGCAATGAGCAGTTCTTC. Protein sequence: CASSSDPRTSGTGNEQFF.

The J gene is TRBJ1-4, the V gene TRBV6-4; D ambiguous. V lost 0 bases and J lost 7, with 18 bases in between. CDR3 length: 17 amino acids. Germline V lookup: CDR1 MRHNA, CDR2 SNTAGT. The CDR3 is CASSDSMVSRKIEKLFF. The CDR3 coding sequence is TGTGCCAGCAGTGACTCGATGGTTTCCAGGAAAATTGAAAAACTGTTTTTT.

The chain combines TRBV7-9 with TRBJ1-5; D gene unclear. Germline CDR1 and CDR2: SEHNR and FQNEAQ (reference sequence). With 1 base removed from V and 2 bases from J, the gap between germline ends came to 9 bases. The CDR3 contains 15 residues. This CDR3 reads CASSLGGHRNQPQHF. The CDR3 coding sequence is TGTGCCAGCAGCTTAGGAGGGCACCGCAATCAGCCCCAGCATTTT.

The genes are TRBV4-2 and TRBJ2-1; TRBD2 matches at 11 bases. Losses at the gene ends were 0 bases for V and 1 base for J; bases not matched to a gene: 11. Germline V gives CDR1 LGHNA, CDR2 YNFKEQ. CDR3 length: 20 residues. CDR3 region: CASSQDENSGRAESYNEQFF. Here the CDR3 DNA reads TGTGCCAGCAGCCAAGATGAGAATAGCGGGAGGGCGGAATCCTACAATGAGCAGTTCTTC.

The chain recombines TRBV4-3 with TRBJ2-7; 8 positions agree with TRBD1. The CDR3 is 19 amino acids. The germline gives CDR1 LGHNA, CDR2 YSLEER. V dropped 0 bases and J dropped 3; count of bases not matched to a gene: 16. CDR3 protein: CASSQDFSAGGGPLYEQYF. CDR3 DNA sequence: TGCGCCAGCAGCCAAGATTTTTCGGCAGGGGGCGGCCCCCTCTACGAGCAGTACTTC.

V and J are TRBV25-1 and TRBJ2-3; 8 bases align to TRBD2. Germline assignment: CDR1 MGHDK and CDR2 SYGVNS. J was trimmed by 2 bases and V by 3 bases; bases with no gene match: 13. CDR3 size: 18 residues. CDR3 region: CASSEGPKLAALTDTQYF. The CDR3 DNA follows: TGTGCCAGCAGTGAGGGGCCAAAACTAGCGGCACTCACAGATACGCAGTATTTT.

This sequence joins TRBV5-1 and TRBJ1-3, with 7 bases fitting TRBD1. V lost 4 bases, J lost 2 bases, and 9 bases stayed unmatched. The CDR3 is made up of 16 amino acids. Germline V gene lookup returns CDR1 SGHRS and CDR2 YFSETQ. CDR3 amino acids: CASSDQQGPPGNTIYF. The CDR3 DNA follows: TGCGCCAGCAGCGATCAACAGGGGCCTCCTGGAAACACCATATATTTT.

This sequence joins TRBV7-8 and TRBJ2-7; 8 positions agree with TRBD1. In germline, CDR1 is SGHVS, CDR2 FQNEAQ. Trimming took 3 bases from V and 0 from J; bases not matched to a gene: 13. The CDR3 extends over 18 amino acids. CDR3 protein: CASSFIYLGQEYSYEQYF. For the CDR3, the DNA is TGTGCCAGCAGCTTTATATATCTGGGACAGGAGTACTCCTACGAGCAGTACTTC.

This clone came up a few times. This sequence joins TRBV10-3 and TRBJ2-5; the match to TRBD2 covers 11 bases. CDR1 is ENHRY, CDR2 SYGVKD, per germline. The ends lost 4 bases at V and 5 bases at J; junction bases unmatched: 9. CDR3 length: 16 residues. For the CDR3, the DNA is TGTGCCATCAGTGCCCTAGCGGGAGGCGGTGGGGAGACCCAGTACTTC. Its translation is CAISALAGGGGETQYF.

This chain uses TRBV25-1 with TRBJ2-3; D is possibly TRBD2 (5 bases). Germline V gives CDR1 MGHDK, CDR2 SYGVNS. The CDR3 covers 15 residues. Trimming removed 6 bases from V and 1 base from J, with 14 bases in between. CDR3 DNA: TGTGCCAGCAGCCCAAGAGGGTGGGGCACAGATACGCAGTATTTT. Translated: CASSPRGWGTDTQYF.

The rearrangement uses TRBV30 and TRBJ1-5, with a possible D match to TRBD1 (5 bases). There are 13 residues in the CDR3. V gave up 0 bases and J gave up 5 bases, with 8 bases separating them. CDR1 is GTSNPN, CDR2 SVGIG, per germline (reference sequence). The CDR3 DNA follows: TGTGCCTGGAGTGTAGGGGCCGATCAGCCCCAGCATTTT. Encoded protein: CAWSVGADQPQHF.

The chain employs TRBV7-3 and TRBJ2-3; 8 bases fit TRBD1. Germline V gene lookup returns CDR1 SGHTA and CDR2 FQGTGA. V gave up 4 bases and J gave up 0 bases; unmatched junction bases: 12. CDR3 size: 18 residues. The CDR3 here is CASSSGQVRGKSTDTQYF. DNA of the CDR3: TGTGCCAGCAGCTCGGGACAGGTAAGGGGGAAAAGCACAGATACGCAGTATTTT.

CDR3 sequence: CASSFSDRPNYGYTF. CDR3 DNA: TGTGCCAGCAGTTTCTCGGACAGACCCAACTATGGCTACACCTTC. This chain links TRBV27 with TRBJ1-2; a weak D match, TRBD1 (6 bases). The germline gives CDR1 MNHEY, CDR2 SMNVEV (reference sequence). V lost 3 bases to trimming and J lost 2 bases, with 13 bases between them. The CDR3 has 15 amino acids.

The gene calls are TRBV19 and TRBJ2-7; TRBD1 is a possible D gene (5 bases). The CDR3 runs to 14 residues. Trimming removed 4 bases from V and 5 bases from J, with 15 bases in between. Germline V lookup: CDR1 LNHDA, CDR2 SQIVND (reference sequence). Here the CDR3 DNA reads TGTGCCAGTAGTAACTATCCGCAGACAGACGAGCAGTACTTC. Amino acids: CASSNYPQTDEQYF.

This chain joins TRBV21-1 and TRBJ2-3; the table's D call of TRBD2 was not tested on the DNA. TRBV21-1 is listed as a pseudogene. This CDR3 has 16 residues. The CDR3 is CASSRGLAGEADTQYF. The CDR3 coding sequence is TGTGCCAGCAGCAGGGGACTAGCGGGAGAAGCAGATACGCAGTATTTT.

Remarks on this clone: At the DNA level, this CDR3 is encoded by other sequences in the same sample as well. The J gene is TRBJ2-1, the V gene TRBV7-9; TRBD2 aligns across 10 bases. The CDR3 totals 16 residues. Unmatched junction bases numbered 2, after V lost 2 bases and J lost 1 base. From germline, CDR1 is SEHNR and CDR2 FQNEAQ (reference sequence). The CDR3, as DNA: TGTGCCAGCAGCTTATCACTAGCGGGGTCCTACAATGAGCAGTTCTTC. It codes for CASSLSLAGSYNEQFF.

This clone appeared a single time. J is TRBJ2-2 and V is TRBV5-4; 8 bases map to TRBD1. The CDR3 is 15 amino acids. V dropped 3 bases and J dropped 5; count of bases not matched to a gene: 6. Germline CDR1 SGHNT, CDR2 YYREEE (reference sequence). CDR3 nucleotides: TGTGCCAGCAGCTGGACAGGGCGGCGAACCGGGGAGCTGTTTTTT. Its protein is CASSWTGRRTGELFF.

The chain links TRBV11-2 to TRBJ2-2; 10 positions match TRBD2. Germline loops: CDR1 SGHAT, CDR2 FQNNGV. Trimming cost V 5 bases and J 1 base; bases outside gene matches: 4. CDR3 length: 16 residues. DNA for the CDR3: TGTGCCAGCAGCCCAATAGCGGGAGGGAACACCGGGGAGCTGTTTTTT. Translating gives CASSPIAGGNTGELFF.

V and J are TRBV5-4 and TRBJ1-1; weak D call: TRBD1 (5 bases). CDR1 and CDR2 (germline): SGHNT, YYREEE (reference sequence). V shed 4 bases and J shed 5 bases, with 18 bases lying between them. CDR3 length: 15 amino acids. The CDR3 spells CASSPGPTRETEAFF. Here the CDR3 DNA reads TGTGCCAGCAGCCCGGGCCCGACCAGGGAAACTGAAGCTTTCTTT.